This T cell receptor beta chain was captured in a study of T cells after yellow fever vaccination (dated by TCRdb to about 2019). A note on the overall study: Libraries from fractions with low cell numbers were prepared with the SMART-Seq v4 Ultra Low Input RNA kit. Two healthy male donors, one aged 18 to 30 and one aged 30 to 40 years, made up the cohort. Blood was drawn at multiple timepoints before and after primary and secondary immunization, with bulk PBMC replicates and cell subsets isolated. To follow T-cell clones before and after both primary and booster YFV17D yellow fever vaccination, bulk TCR alpha and beta repertoires underwent longitudinal sequencing. Findings and caveats that apply to the study as a whole: A small share of clonotypes occurred in both CD4 and CD8 compartments, likely arising from convergent recombination. The secondary T-cell response was found to be weaker but faster than the primary response, with a peak reached on day 5 rather than on day 15. Most clones expanded after primary vaccination were re-detected after the booster (almost 98% of CD4 and around 88% of CD8), suggesting broad memory maintenance. Because the study included only a couple of donors, the extent to which the findings can be generalized is limited. Because abundant contaminating clonotypes from the bulk population could be contained in FACS-sorted repertoires, computational filtering was required.

This sample's treatment or condition label indicates: live attenuated yellow fever vaccine strain. At each blood-draw timepoint, two biological replicates of bulk PBMCs were obtained. A standard Ficoll-Paque protocol was used to isolate PBMCs from peripheral blood. TriZol was used to extract RNA from bulk PBMCs, CD4 and CD8 fractions, and dextramer-positive and dextramer-negative fractions. TCR cDNA was synthesized by 5'RACE template switching, which introduced a universal primer site and unique molecular identifiers. cDNA synthesis was primed from both the TCR alpha and TCR beta constant segments. Library amplification used two PCR steps, and the second PCR step added sample barcodes and sequencing adapters. Sequencing of the libraries was done on either Illumina HiSeq 2500 (2x100 bp) or NovaSeq (2x150 bp). In the authors' own workflow: Demultiplexing of reads and collapsing into UMI consensus sequences were performed with MIGEC, and V(D)J alignment was carried out with MiXCR. Using edgeR on replicate PBMC samples, clonotypes were called vaccine-responding if FDR was below 0.01 and the log2 fold change was above 5 up to day 15. CD4 or CD8 identity was assigned to each bulk clonotype according to whether the clonotype was present at higher abundance in the sequenced CD4 repertoire or the sequenced CD8 repertoire. TCRdb reanalyzed the raw reads on its own, using fastp at Q25 for trimming and MiXCR for clone calling, and kept in-frame beta chains. Records with the same CDR3 protein are collapsed into one entry carrying the most frequent genes and DNA. TCRdb, not the authors, supplied the V and J calls. A total of 500,000 to 650,000 distinct CDR3 sequences appear in this sample, about 15% of them only once. Approximately 15% of the sample lies in the top ten.

V is cut by 4 bases and J by 2 bases, and the space between the germline ends is 12 bases. Sequences SQVTM (CDR1) and ANQGSEA (CDR2) are obtained from the germline V gene. Taken from cysteine to phenylalanine, the CDR3 has 14 residues. Left in the record is the CDR3 DNA by itself, 42 bases read in frame from the first base. Remarks on this clonotype: Its cognate antigen has yet to be identified. Per-base qualities were not stored, and no clone one base away is much larger.

This chain joins TRBV29-1 to TRBJ1-3; 5 matching bases give a weak D call of TRBD1. The TCR was taken from a man aged 18 to 29 who received the YFV17D yellow fever vaccine. This sample comprised PBMCs, obtained less than 6 days after the first yellow fever vaccination. The CDR3 region reads CSVVGAGTGNTIYF. The nucleotide sequence reads TGCAGCGTTGTCGGGGCCGGAACTGGAAACACCATATATTTT.